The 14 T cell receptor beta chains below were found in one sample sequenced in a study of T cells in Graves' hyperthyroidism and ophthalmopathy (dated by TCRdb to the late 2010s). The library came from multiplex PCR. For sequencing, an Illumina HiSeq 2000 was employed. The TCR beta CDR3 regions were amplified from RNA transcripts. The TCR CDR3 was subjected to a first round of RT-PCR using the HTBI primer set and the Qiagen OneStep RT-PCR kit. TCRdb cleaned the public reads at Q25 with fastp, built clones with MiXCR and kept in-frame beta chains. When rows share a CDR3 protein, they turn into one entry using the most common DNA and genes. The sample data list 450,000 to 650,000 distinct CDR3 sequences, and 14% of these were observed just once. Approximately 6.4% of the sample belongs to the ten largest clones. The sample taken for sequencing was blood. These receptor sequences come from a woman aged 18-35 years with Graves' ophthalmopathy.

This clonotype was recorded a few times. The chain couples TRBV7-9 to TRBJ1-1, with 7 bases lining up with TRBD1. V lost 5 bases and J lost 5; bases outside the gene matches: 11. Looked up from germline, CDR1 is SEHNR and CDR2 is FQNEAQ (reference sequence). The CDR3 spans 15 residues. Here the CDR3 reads CASSVTQGRGTEAFF. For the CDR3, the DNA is TGTGCCAGCAGCGTAACACAGGGGCGGGGGACTGAAGCTTTCTTT.

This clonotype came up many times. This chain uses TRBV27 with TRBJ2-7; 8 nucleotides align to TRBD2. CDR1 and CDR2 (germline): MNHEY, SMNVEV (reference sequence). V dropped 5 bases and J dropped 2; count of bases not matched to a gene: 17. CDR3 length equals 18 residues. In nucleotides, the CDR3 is TGTGCCAGCAGTCGGGGGGGGGAGGGGGGCCCAGGGGCCTACGAGCAGTACTTC. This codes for CASSRGGEGGPGAYEQYF.

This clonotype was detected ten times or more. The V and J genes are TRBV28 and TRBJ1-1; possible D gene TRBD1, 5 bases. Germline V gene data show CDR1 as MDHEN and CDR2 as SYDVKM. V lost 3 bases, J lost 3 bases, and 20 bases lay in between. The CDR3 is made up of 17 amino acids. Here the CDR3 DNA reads TGTGCCAGCAGTTTCCCTCATCCAATAGGGGTCTACACTGAAGCTTTCTTT. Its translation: CASSFPHPIGVYTEAFF. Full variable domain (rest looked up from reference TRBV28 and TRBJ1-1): DVKVTQSSRYLVKRTGEKVFLECVQDMDHENMFWYRQDPGLGLRLIYFSYDVKMKEKGDIPEGYSVSREKKERFSLILESASTNQTSMYLCASSFPHPIGVYTEAFFGQGTRLTVV.

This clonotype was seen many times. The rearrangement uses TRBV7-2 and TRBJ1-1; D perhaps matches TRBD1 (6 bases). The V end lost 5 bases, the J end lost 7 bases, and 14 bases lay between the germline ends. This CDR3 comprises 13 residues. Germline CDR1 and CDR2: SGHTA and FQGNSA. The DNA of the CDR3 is TGTGCCAGCAGCCTCCAGGGGTGGGGTGAAGCTTTCTTT. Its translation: CASSLQGWGEAFF.

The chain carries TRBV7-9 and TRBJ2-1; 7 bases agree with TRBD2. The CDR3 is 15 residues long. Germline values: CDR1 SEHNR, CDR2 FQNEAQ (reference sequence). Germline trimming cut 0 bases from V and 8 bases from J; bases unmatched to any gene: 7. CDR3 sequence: CASSLARAGRDEQFF. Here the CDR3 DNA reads TGTGCCAGCAGCTTAGCGCGAGCGGGAAGGGATGAGCAGTTCTTC.

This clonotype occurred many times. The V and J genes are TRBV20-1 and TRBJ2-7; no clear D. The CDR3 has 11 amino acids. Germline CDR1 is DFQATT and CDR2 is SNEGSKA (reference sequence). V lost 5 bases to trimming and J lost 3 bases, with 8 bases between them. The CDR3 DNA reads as TGCAGTGCTCCCGTCGGCTACGAGCAGTACTTC. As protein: CSAPVGYEQYF.

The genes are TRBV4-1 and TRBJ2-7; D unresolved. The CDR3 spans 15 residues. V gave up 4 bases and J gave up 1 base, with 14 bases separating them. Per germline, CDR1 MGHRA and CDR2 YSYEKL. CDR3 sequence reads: CASSPSGVRSYEQYF. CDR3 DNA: TGCGCCAGCAGCCCATCCGGCGTCCGTTCCTACGAGCAGTACTTC.

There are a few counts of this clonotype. CDR3 loop: CATQSGAIMGEQYF. The CDR3 DNA reads as TGTGCCACCCAGTCGGGGGCCATTATGGGGGAGCAGTACTTC. V is TRBV19 and J is TRBJ2-7, with D perhaps matching TRBD1 or TRBD2 (6 bases each). CDR3 length equals 14 residues. Per the germline V gene, CDR1 is LNHDA and CDR2 is SQIVND (reference sequence). V was shortened by 10 bases and J by 7 bases, with 23 bases between the two germline ends.

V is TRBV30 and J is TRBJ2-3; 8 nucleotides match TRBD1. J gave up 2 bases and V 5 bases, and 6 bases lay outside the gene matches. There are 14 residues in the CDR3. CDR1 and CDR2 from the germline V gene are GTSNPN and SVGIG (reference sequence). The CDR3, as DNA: TGTGCCTGGGGACAGGGTGGGCACACAGATACGCAGTATTTT. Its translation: CAWGQGGHTDTQYF.

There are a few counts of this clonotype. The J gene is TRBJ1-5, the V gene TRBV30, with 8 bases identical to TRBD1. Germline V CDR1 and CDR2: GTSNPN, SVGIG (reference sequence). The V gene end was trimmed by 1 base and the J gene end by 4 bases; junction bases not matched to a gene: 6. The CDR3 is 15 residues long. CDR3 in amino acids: CAWSGGQVRNQPQHF. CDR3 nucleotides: TGTGCCTGGAGTGGGGGACAGGTCCGGAATCAGCCCCAGCATTTT.

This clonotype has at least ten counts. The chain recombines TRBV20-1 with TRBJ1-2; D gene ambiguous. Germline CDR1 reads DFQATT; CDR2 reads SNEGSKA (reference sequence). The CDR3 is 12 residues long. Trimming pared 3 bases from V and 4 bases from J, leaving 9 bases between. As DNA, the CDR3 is TGCAGTGCTAGGTCGGGGAGCTATGGCTACACCTTC. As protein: CSARSGSYGYTF.

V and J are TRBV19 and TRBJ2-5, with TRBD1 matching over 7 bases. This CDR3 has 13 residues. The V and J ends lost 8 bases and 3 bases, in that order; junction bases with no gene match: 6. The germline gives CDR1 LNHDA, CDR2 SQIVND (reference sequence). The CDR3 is CASRRDSEETQYF. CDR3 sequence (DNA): TGTGCCAGTCGCCGGGACAGTGAAGAGACCCAGTACTTC.

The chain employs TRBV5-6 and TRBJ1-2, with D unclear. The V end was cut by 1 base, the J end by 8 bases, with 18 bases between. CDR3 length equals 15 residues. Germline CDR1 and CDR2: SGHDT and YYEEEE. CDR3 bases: TGTGCCAGCAGCTTGAGTCACCGTCTATACTCAGGCTACACCTTC. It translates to CASSLSHRLYSGYTF.

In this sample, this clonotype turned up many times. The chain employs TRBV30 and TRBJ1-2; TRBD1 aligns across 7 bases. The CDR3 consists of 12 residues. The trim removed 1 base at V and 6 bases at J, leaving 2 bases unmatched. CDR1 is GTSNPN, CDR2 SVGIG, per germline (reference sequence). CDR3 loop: CAWSGQGNGYTF. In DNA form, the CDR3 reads TGTGCCTGGAGTGGACAGGGAAATGGCTACACCTTC.